Following are 13 T cell receptor beta chains from one sample sequenced in a study of cytomegalovirus exposure and HLA in healthy donors (dated by TCRdb to the late 2010s). The receptor library was made with the immunoSEQ multiplex PCR assay. A mixture of 60 forward primers for TCR Vbeta segments and 13 reverse primers for TCR Jbeta segments was used in the multiplex PCR. The immuneACCESS repertoire file appears here via TCRdb, limited to in-frame rearrangements. These files lack a portion of the clones; in checked studies, under half of the deficit traces to unresolved V genes, and the cause of the others is not known. In this sample the table shows approximately 120,000 clones, about 74% of which occur a single time. The biggest ten clones account for 3.5% to 5% of the sample. The specimen sequenced was PBMCs. These receptors were collected from a woman aged 45-59 years in good health and CMV-seropositive.

V and J are TRBV5-1 and TRBJ2-1; D is uncertain. With 1 base removed from V and 6 bases from J, the gap between germline ends came to 8 bases. Germline CDR1 SGHRS, CDR2 YFSETQ. The CDR3 has 13 amino acids. The CDR3 coding sequence is TGCGCCAGCAGCTTGACTTTTTCCAATGAGCAGTTCTTC. Protein: CASSLTFSNEQFF.

This clone turned up a few times. The chain combines TRBV2 with TRBJ2-1; 10 bases are shared with TRBD2. Germline assignment: CDR1 SNHLY and CDR2 FYNNEI. The J segment lost 5 bases and the V segment lost 3 bases, leaving 4 bases of the junction unmatched. The CDR3 spans 15 residues. In DNA form, the CDR3 reads TGTGCCAGCAGTGATTGGCTAGCGGGGGACAATGAGCAGTTCTTC. Translating it yields CASSDWLAGDNEQFF.

The CDR3 spells CASSMNRDGYTF. DNA of the CDR3: TGTGCCAGTAGTATGAACAGGGATGGCTACACCTTC. The chain couples TRBV19 to TRBJ1-2, with D possibly being TRBD1 (6 bases). The CDR3 spans 12 residues. Trimming stripped 3 bases from V and 6 bases from J, with 8 bases between. Germline V gene sequence: CDR1 LNHDA, CDR2 SQIVND (reference sequence).

As DNA, the CDR3 is TGTGCCAGCAGTTTATTGGAGGATGCTGGTAGTTTAGGGAGCTCCTATAATTCACCCCTCCACTTT. Translation gives CASSLLEDAGSLGSSYNSPLHF. The rearrangement links TRBV27 to TRBJ1-6; D not certain. Trimming removed 1 base from V and 0 bases from J, with 25 bases in between. Germline V CDR1 and CDR2: MNHEY, SMNVEV (reference sequence). The CDR3 extends over 22 amino acids.

This clone came up a few times. V and J are TRBV7-9 and TRBJ2-3; 7 nucleotides agree with TRBD2. The junction had 1 base not matched to a gene; V was cut back by 3 bases and J by 4 bases. Germline V gene data show CDR1 as SEHNR and CDR2 as FQNEAQ (reference sequence). The CDR3 extends over 13 amino acids. DNA for the CDR3: TGTGCCAGCAGCTTTGGGGGGGCAGATACGCAGTATTTT. It translates to CASSFGGADTQYF.

This chain uses TRBV7-2 with TRBJ2-5, with TRBD2 identical over 8 bases. V lost 7 bases to trimming and J lost 5 bases; unmatched junction nucleotides: 12. From germline, CDR1 is SGHTA and CDR2 FQGNSA. The CDR3 loop spans 15 amino acids. DNA of the CDR3: TGTGCCAGCACCGGGGGGGGCAGGACGGGGGAGACCCAGTACTTC. This codes for CASTGGGRTGETQYF.

J is TRBJ2-1 and V is TRBV19; 13 bases align to TRBD2. The CDR3 runs 17 residues. Germline V gene lookup returns CDR1 LNHDA and CDR2 SQIVND (reference sequence). Losses at the gene ends were 7 bases for V and 7 bases for J; bases not matched to a gene: 13. CDR3 sequence reads: CASKKLAGGPEDNEQFF. The CDR3, as DNA: TGTGCCAGTAAGAAACTAGCGGGGGGGCCGGAGGATAATGAGCAGTTCTTC.

V usage is TRBV4-2 and J usage is TRBJ1-5, with D maybe TRBD1 (6 bases). V lost 0 bases and J 5 bases, leaving 11 bases between the germline ends. CDR1 is LGHNA, CDR2 YNFKEQ, per germline. The CDR3 is 15 amino acids. The CDR3 sequence is CASSQDTGPDQPQHF. DNA of the CDR3: TGTGCCAGCAGCCAAGACACAGGGCCCGATCAGCCCCAGCATTTT.

This chain uses TRBV11-2 with TRBJ2-2, with 9 nucleotides matching TRBD2. CDR3 length: 16 amino acids. Trimming cost V 5 bases and J 5 bases; bases outside gene matches: 9. CDR1 is SGHAT, CDR2 FQNNGV, per germline. The CDR3 DNA follows: TGTGCCAGCAGCCTGAGCGGGGGGCCGAGGACCGGGGAGCTGTTTTTT. Translating it yields CASSLSGGPRTGELFF. The full variable domain, completed using reference TRBV11-2 and TRBJ2-2, is EAGVAQSPRYKIIEKRQSVAFWCNPISGHATLYWYQQILGQGPKLLIQFQNNGVVDDSQLPKDRFSAERLKGVDSTLKIQPAKLEDSAVYLCASSLSGGPRTGELFFGEGSRLTVL.

The chain uses TRBV4-1 and TRBJ1-6; D ambiguous. From germline, CDR1 is MGHRA and CDR2 YSYEKL. The CDR3 has 13 residues. Deletions cut 1 base from V and 9 bases from J, with 7 bases between. CDR3 nucleotide sequence: TGCGCCAGCAGCCAAGTTGTCAGTTCACCCCTCCACTTT. Its translation is CASSQVVSSPLHF.

This clone was seen just once. The chain links TRBV6-5 to TRBJ2-7; 11 nucleotides match TRBD1. Germline CDR1 is MNHEY and CDR2 is SVGAGI. Trimming cost V 5 bases and J 0 bases; bases outside gene matches: 3. There are 15 residues in the CDR3. CDR3 amino acids: CASSLGTGGSYEQYF. The CDR3 DNA is TGTGCCAGCAGTCTAGGGACAGGGGGCTCCTACGAGCAGTACTTC.

The chain carries TRBV9 and TRBJ2-1; TRBD2 agrees at 7 bases. The CDR3 is 15 amino acids. J was trimmed by 2 bases and V by 4 bases; bases with no gene match: 6. From germline, CDR1 is SGDLS and CDR2 YYNGEE. CDR3 bases: TGTGCCAGCAGCCCTGGGAGCGGGGCCTACAATGAGCAGTTCTTC. Translating it yields CASSPGSGAYNEQFF. Full variable domain (rest looked up from reference TRBV9 and TRBJ2-1): DSGVTQTPKHLITATGQRVTLRCSPRSGDLSVYWYQQSLDQGLQFLIQYYNGEERAKGNILERFSAQQFPDLHSELNLSSLELGDSALYFCASSPGSGAYNEQFFGPGTRLTVL.

In its sample, this clone was seen a few times. The chain joins TRBV11-2 to TRBJ2-4; TRBD1 aligns across 9 bases. The V segment lost 5 bases and the J segment 3 bases; nucleotides outside the gene matches: 8. Per germline, CDR1 SGHAT and CDR2 FQNNGV. CDR3 length: 16 amino acids. In DNA, the CDR3 is TGTGCCAGCAGCCTAACAGGGGGCAAGGGCAAAAACATTCAGTACTTC. Its translation: CASSLTGGKGKNIQYF.